Below, 19 T cell receptor beta chains from the same sample are listed, as sequenced in a study of cytotoxic CD8 clonotypes in ibrutinib-treated CLL. The data were produced by immunoSEQ multiplex PCR, yet TCRdb's version contains in-frame clones alone and is incomplete. The sample shows roughly 49,000 clones, roughly 85% of them seen only once. Sequenced here: PBMCs, sampled after 24 months of ibrutinib treatment. The receptors shown here come from a human donor with chronic lymphocytic leukemia.

The CDR3 here is CAISEGEGNTEAFF. In nucleotides, the CDR3 is TGTGCCATCAGTGAGGGGGAAGGTAACACTGAAGCTTTCTTT. The chain uses TRBV10-3 and TRBJ1-1; D not resolved. V lost 2 bases to trimming and J lost 2 bases, with 9 bases between them. This CDR3 is 14 amino acids long. Germline V gene lookup returns CDR1 ENHRY and CDR2 SYGVKD.

This sequence joins TRBV11-2 and TRBJ2-3; D call uncertain. The germline V gene has CDR1 SGHAT and CDR2 FQNNGV. There are 12 residues in the CDR3. Trimming removed 2 bases from V and 4 bases from J, with 4 bases in between. CDR3 amino acids: CASSLRSDTQYF. CDR3 coding DNA: TGTGCCAGCAGCTTACGATCAGATACGCAGTATTTT. Full variable domain (remainder filled in from reference TRBV11-2 and TRBJ2-3): EAGVAQSPRYKIIEKRQSVAFWCNPISGHATLYWYQQILGQGPKLLIQFQNNGVVDDSQLPKDRFSAERLKGVDSTLKIQPAKLEDSAVYLCASSLRSDTQYFGPGTRLTVL.

This clone was counted a single time. The V and J genes are TRBV25-1 and TRBJ1-2; 8 nucleotides agree with TRBD1. Trimming took 3 bases from V and 8 from J; bases not matched to a gene: 2. The germline V gene encodes CDR1 MGHDK and CDR2 SYGVNS. The CDR3 is 12 residues long. In DNA, the CDR3 is TGTGCCAGCAGTGAGGACAGGGACGGCTACACCTTC. Protein: CASSEDRDGYTF.

The chain has TRBV7-2 and TRBJ2-1; TRBD2 is a possible D gene (5 bases). V was trimmed by 2 bases and J by 13 bases, leaving 15 bases between them. The CDR3 spans 13 residues. CDR1 is SGHTA and CDR2 is FQGNSA in the germline V gene. The CDR3 DNA sequence: TGTGCCAGCAGCTTACCCGACGCCGGGGAACAGTTCTTC. Amino acid sequence: CASSLPDAGEQFF.

This chain links TRBV9 with TRBJ2-2; the D gene could be TRBD1 or TRBD2 (5 bases each). The germline V and J ends were trimmed by 4 bases and 0 bases, with 10 bases remaining between them. The CDR3 sequence is 15 residues long. Germline CDR1 reads SGDLS; CDR2 reads YYNGEE. CDR3 in DNA: TGTGCCAGCAGCCCGGGACCGGCGAACACCGGGGAGCTGTTTTTT. This encodes CASSPGPANTGELFF.

Notes on this clone: Germline and junction disagree at one end, which may indicate a read error. The CDR3: CAWSPAGTGVTF. In DNA form, the CDR3 reads TGTGCCTGGAGCCCCGCCGGGACGGGGGTTACTTTT. The V call is TRBV30, the J call TRBJ1-4; D is possibly TRBD1 (5 bases). Per the germline V gene, CDR1 is GTSNPN and CDR2 is SVGIG (reference sequence). The CDR3 consists of 12 residues.

The V and J genes are TRBV11-2 and TRBJ1-2, with 8 bases identical to TRBD1. CDR3 size: 17 residues. Germline V lookup: CDR1 SGHAT, CDR2 FQNNGV. With 5 bases clipped from V and 0 bases from J, the junction kept 11 bases outside the gene matches. Here the CDR3 reads CASSTIRGTGANYGYTF. The CDR3 region has the DNA TGTGCCAGCAGCACGATCAGAGGGACAGGAGCTAACTATGGCTACACCTTC.

This clone has only a few counts. J is TRBJ2-2 and V is TRBV5-1; 8 bases line up with TRBD1. The CDR3 has 17 amino acids. Per the germline V gene, CDR1 is SGHRS and CDR2 is YFSETQ. J lost 3 bases, V lost 0 bases, and 7 bases had no gene match. The CDR3: CASSLGAGRGHTGELFF. The CDR3, as DNA: TGCGCCAGCAGCTTGGGGGCCGGCAGGGGGCACACCGGGGAGCTGTTTTTT.

This chain connects TRBV6-1 to TRBJ2-2; D is ambiguous. There are 15 residues in the CDR3. V lost 6 bases to trimming and J lost 4 bases, with 15 bases between them. Germline V gene lookup returns CDR1 MNHNS and CDR2 SASEGT. The CDR3 DNA reads as TGTGCCAGCAGAGCCCAGTCCGTATCCACCGGGGAGCTGTTTTTT. Residues: CASRAQSVSTGELFF.

V usage is TRBV11-2 and J usage is TRBJ2-5, with D perhaps TRBD1 (6 bases). The V and J ends lost 8 bases and 4 bases respectively, with 14 bases between them. CDR3 length equals 13 residues. CDR1 and CDR2 from the germline V gene are SGHAT and FQNNGV. The CDR3 nucleotides are TGTGCCAGCGGACCGGGACACCGAGAGACCCAGTACTTC. It translates to CASGPGHRETQYF.

This chain uses TRBV7-9 with TRBJ2-7; 10 bases align to TRBD1. Germline CDR1 reads SEHNR; CDR2 reads FQNEAQ (reference sequence). This CDR3 comprises 15 residues. V lost 4 bases and J lost 5; bases outside the gene matches: 8. This CDR3 reads CASSSNRDRGNEQYF. The CDR3, as DNA: TGTGCCAGCAGCTCAAACCGGGACAGGGGTAACGAGCAGTACTTC.

This sequence joins TRBV9 and TRBJ2-2; a possible D gene is TRBD1 (5 bases). V gave up 0 bases and J gave up 1 base, with 16 bases separating them. The germline V gene has CDR1 SGDLS and CDR2 YYNGEE. The CDR3 consists of 18 residues. In DNA form, the CDR3 reads TGTGCCAGCAGCGTAGGCCCTGCGTACAGGCAGAACACCGGGGAGCTGTTTTTT. Translating gives CASSVGPAYRQNTGELFF.

The DNA for the CDR3 is TGTGCCAGCAGTGAAGAGGGGGAGACGGGGGAGCAGTACTTC. Amino acids: CASSEEGETGEQYF. The chain has TRBV6-1 and TRBJ2-7, with D possibly TRBD1 on 6 matching bases. The germline gives CDR1 MNHNS, CDR2 SASEGT. Trimming stripped 1 base from V and 7 bases from J, with 14 bases between. This CDR3 region has 14 residues.

This rearrangement joins TRBV7-9 to TRBJ2-2; tentatively, D is TRBD1 or TRBD2 (6 bases each). The CDR3 runs to 18 residues. The V and J ends lost 5 bases and 2 bases respectively, with 21 bases between them. The germline CDR1 and CDR2 sequences are SEHNR and FQNEAQ (reference sequence). The CDR3 nucleotides read TGTGCCAGCAGCACTCTGGATTGGGGGGCGTTTAACACCGGGGAGCTGTTTTTT. This translates into CASSTLDWGAFNTGELFF.

J is TRBJ2-3 and V is TRBV9; D is perhaps TRBD2 (6 bases). The V end lost 4 bases, the J end lost 4 bases, and 22 bases lay between the germline ends. The CDR3 runs to 17 residues. CDR1 SGDLS and CDR2 YYNGEE come from the germline V gene. For the CDR3, the DNA is TGTGCCAGCAGCCCATATAGCGGTACCACCCTTTCAGATACGCAGTATTTT. It specifies CASSPYSGTTLSDTQYF.

The chain recombines TRBV7-9 with TRBJ1-1; no clear D. The length of the CDR3 is 11 residues. Trimming left V 6 bases short and J 5 bases short, with 7 bases between. From germline, CDR1 is SEHNR and CDR2 FQNEAQ (reference sequence). The CDR3 region is CASSRETEAFF. CDR3 in DNA: TGTGCCAGCAGTCGGGAGACTGAAGCTTTCTTT.

The CDR3: CASSLMAGANVLTF. The CDR3 DNA reads TGTGCCAGCAGTTTAATGGCTGGGGCCAACGTCCTGACTTTC. The chain employs TRBV27 and TRBJ2-6; no reliable D call. CDR3 size: 14 residues. Germline V gene lookup returns CDR1 MNHEY and CDR2 SMNVEV (reference sequence). Trimming shortened V by 2 bases and J by 2 bases, and 4 bases separated the two germline ends.

The rearrangement links TRBV5-1 to TRBJ1-4, with TRBD1 as a possible D gene (5 bases). Germline loops: CDR1 SGHRS, CDR2 YFSETQ. V lost 5 bases and J lost 0, with 11 bases in between. This CDR3 is built from 15 residues. CDR3 residues: CASRQEFATNEKLFF. DNA for the CDR3: TGCGCCAGCAGACAGGAATTTGCAACTAATGAAAAACTGTTTTTT.

V usage is TRBV27 and J usage is TRBJ2-1; 9 bases map to TRBD2. There are 15 residues in the CDR3. V gave up 4 bases and J gave up 5 bases; unmatched junction bases: 6. CDR1 is MNHEY, CDR2 SMNVEV, per germline (reference sequence). CDR3 in amino acids: CASSYSGRGNNEQFF. CDR3 coding DNA: TGTGCCAGCAGTTATAGCGGGAGAGGGAACAATGAGCAGTTCTTC.